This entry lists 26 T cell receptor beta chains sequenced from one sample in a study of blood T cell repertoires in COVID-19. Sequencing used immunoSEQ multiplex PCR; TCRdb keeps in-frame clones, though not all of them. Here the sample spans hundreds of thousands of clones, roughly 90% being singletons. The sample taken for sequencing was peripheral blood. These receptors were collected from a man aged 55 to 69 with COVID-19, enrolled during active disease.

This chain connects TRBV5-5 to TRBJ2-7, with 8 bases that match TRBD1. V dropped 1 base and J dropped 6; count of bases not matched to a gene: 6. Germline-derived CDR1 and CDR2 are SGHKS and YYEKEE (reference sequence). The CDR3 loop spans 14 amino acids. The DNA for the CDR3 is TGTGCCAGCAGCTTGCCCGGACAGGGCAGCGAGCAGTACTTC. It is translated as CASSLPGQGSEQYF.

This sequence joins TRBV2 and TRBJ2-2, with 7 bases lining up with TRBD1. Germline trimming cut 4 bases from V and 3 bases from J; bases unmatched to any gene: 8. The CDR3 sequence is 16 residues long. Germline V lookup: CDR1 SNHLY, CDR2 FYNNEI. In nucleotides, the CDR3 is TGTGCCAGCAGTGTTTTAGGGGGCGCGGACACCGGGGAGCTGTTTTTT. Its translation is CASSVLGGADTGELFF.

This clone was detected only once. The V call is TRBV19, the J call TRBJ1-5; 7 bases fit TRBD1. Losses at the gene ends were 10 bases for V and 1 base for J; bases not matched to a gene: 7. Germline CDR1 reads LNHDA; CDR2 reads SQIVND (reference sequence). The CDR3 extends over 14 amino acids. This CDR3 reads CAISDRRSNQPQHF. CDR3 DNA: TGTGCCATCTCGGACAGGCGAAGCAATCAGCCCCAGCATTTT.

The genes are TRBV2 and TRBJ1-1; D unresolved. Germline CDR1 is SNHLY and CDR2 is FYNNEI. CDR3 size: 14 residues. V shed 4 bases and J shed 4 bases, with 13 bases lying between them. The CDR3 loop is CASSGFLVSTEAFF. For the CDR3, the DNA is TGTGCCAGCAGTGGTTTTTTGGTTAGCACTGAAGCTTTCTTT.

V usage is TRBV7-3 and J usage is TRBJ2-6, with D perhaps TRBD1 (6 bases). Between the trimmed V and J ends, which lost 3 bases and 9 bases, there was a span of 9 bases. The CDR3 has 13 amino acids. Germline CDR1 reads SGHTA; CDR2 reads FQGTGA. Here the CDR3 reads CASSFGTSNVLTF. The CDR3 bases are TGTGCCAGCAGCTTTGGGACAAGCAACGTCCTGACTTTC. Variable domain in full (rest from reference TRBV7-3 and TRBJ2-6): GAGVSQTPSNKVTEKGKYVELRCDPISGHTALYWYRQSLGQGPEFLIYFQGTGAADDSGLPNDRFFAVRPEGSVSTLKIQRTERGDSAVYLCASSFGTSNVLTFGAGSRLTVL.

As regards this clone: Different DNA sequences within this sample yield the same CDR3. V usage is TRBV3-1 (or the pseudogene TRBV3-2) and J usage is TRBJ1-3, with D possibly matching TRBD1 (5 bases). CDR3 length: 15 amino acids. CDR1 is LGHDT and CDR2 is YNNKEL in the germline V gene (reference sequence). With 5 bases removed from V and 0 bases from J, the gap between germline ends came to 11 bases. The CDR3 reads CASSGHRSSGNTIYF. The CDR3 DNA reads TGTGCCAGCAGCGGACACAGGAGCTCTGGAAACACCATATATTTT.

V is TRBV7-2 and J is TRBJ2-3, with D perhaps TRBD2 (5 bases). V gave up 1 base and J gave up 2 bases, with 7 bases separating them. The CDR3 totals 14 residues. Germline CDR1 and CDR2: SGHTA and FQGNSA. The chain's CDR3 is CASSLGLLTDTQYF. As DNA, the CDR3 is TGTGCCAGCAGCTTAGGACTACTCACAGATACGCAGTATTTT.

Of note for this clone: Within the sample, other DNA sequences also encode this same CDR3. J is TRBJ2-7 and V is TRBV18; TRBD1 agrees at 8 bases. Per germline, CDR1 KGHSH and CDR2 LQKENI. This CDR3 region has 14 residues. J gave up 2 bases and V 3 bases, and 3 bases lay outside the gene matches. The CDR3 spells CASSPGTGTYEQYF. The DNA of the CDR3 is TGTGCCAGCTCACCGGGGACAGGAACCTACGAGCAGTACTTC.

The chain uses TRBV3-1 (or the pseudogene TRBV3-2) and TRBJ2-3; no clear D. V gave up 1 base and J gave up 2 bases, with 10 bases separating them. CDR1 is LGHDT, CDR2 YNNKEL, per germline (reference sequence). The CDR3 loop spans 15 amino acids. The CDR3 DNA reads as TGTGCCAGCAGCCAAGTCACCCTAAACACAGATACGCAGTATTTT. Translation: CASSQVTLNTDTQYF.

This CDR3 is CASSMGTGVSGANVLTF. The CDR3, as DNA: TGTGCCAGTAGTATGGGGACAGGCGTCTCTGGGGCCAACGTCCTGACTTTC. V usage is TRBV19 and J usage is TRBJ2-6; 8 bases are a match to TRBD1. The V and J ends lost 3 bases and 0 bases, in that order; junction bases with no gene match: 4. The CDR3 runs 17 residues. In germline, CDR1 is LNHDA, CDR2 SQIVND (reference sequence).

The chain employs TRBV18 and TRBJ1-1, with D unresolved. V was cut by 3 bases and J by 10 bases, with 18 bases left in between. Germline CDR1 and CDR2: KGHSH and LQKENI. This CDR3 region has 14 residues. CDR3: CASSPPGRRELAFF. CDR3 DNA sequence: TGTGCCAGCTCACCTCCCGGAAGGAGGGAGTTAGCTTTCTTT. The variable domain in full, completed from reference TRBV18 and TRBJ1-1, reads NAGVMQNPRHLVRRRGQEARLRCSPMKGHSHVYWYRQLPEEGLKFMVYLQKENIIDESGMPKERFSAEFPKEGPSILRIQQVVRGDSAAYFCASSPPGRRELAFFGQGTRLTVV.

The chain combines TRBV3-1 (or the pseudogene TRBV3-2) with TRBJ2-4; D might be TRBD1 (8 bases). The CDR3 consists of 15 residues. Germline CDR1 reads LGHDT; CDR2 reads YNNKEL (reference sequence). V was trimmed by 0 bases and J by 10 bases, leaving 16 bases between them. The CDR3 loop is CASSQDPGQGGIQYF. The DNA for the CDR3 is TGTGCCAGCAGCCAAGACCCCGGACAGGGAGGGATTCAGTACTTC.

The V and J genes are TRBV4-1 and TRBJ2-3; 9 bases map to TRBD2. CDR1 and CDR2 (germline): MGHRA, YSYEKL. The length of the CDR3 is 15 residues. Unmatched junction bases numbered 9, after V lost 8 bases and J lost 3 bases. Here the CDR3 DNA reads TGCGCCAGCTCATCGGGGCGGGAGGGTACAGATACGCAGTATTTT. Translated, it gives CASSSGREGTDTQYF.

The CDR3: CASSKTTGGDSPLHF. In DNA, the CDR3 is TGTGCCAGCAGCAAAACGACAGGGGGAGATTCACCCCTCCACTTT. The rearrangement links TRBV5-5 to TRBJ1-6; 9 bases align to TRBD1. The CDR3 covers 15 residues. The germline V gene encodes CDR1 SGHKS and CDR2 YYEKEE (reference sequence). Trimming removed 4 bases from V and 8 bases from J; junction bases left unmatched: 7.

The CDR3 loop reads CAGRTTSNEQFF. CDR3 nucleotides: TGTGCCGGAAGGACAACCTCCAATGAGCAGTTCTTC. The gene calls are TRBV2 and TRBJ2-1; D is possibly TRBD1 (5 bases). This CDR3 is built from 12 residues. V was clipped by 11 bases and J by 6 bases, with 14 bases between them. Germline V lookup: CDR1 SNHLY, CDR2 FYNNEI.

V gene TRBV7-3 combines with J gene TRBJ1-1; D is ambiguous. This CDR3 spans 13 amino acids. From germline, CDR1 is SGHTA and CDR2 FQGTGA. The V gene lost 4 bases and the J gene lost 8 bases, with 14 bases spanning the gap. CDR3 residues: CASSSRHAGEAFF. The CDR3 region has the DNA TGTGCCAGCAGCTCCAGACATGCTGGAGAAGCTTTCTTT.

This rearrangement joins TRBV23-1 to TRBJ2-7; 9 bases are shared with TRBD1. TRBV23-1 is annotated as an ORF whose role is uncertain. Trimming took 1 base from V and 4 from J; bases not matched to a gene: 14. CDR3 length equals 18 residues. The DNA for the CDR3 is TGCGCCAGCAGTCAATTAAGGGGGAGACAGGGGGTTTCGTACGAGCAGTACTTC. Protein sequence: CASSQLRGRQGVSYEQYF.

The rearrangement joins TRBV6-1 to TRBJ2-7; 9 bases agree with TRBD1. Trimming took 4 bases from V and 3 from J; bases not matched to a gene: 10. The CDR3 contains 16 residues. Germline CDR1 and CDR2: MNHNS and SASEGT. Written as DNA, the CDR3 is TGTGCCAGCAGTGCATGGGGACAGGGACGCAACTACGAGCAGTACTTC. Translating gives CASSAWGQGRNYEQYF.

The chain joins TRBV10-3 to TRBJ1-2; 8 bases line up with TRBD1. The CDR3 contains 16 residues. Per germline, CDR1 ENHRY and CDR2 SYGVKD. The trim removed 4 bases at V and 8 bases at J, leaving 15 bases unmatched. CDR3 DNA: TGTGCCATCAGTGGGGGGGGACAGGCTGCTGGTGAGGGCTACACCTTC. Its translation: CAISGGGQAAGEGYTF.

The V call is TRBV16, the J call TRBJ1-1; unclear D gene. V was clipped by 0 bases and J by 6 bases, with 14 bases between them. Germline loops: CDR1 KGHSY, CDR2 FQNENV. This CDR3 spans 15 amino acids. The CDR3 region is CASSQSTGKISEAFF. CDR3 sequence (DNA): TGTGCCAGCAGCCAATCTACGGGGAAGATCTCTGAAGCTTTCTTT.

The CDR3 DNA reads as TGCAGTGCTAGTGGGACTAGCGGGGGTCCCTACGAGCAGTACTTC. It codes for CSASGTSGGPYEQYF. The rearrangement joins TRBV20-1 to TRBJ2-7; TRBD2 agrees at 14 bases. The J segment lost 2 bases and the V segment lost 3 bases, leaving 3 bases of the junction unmatched. The CDR3 totals 15 residues. Germline V CDR1 and CDR2: DFQATT, SNEGSKA (reference sequence).

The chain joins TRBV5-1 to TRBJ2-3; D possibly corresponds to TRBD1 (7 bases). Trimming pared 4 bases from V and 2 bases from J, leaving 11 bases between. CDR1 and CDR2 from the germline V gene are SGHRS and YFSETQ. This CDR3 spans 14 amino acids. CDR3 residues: CASSAGQPTDTQYF. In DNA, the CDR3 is TGCGCCAGCAGCGCGGGACAGCCCACAGATACGCAGTATTTT.

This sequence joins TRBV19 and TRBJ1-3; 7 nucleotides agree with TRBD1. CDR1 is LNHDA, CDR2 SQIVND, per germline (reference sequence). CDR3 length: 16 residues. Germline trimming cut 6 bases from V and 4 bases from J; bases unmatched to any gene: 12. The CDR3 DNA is TGTGCCAGTAGCCCCAAGGGGGCAATTATCGGAAACACCATATATTTT. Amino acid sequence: CASSPKGAIIGNTIYF.

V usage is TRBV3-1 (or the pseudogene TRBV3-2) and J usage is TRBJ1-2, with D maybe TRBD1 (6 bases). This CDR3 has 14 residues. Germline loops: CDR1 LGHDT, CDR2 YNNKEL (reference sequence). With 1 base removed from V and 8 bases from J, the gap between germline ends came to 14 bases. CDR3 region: CASSQGAGAEGYTF. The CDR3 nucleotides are TGTGCCAGCAGCCAAGGGGCGGGGGCGGAAGGCTACACCTTC.

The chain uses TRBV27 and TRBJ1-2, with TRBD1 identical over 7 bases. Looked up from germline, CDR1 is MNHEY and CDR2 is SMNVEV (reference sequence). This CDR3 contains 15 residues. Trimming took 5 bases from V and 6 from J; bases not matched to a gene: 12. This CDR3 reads CASSTRTGTVDGYTF. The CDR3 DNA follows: TGTGCCAGCAGTACACGGACCGGGACAGTCGATGGCTACACCTTC.

CDR3 loop: CASSPSGRAYNEQFF. In nucleotides, the CDR3 is TGTGCCAGCAGCCCTAGCGGGAGGGCCTACAATGAGCAGTTCTTC. J is TRBJ2-1 and V is TRBV6-2 or TRBV6-3; TRBD2 aligns across 12 bases. V lost 6 bases, J lost 2 bases, and 2 bases stayed unmatched. The germline V gene has CDR1 MNHEY and CDR2 SVGEGT. The CDR3 consists of 15 residues.